Detailed here is one TCR beta chain. This clone was recorded a few times. It lacks a known antigen. No much larger clonotype is one base removed from it; base qualities were not supplied. The data derive from a study of beta chain features in type 1 diabetes (dated by TCRdb to between 2017 and 2018). For the wider study: Patients and healthy donors did not differ in mean age, gender distribution, total cell number or subset yield. Across all samples, fewer than 110,000,000 sorted cells were examined, and cell number per subset correlated strongly with RNA yield. The study compared TCRB repertoires of sorted circulating CD4+ T cell subsets between recently diagnosed type 1 diabetes patients and matched healthy donors. Regulatory and stem cell-like memory subsets were obtained from only 8 patients and about eight healthy donors, while naive and central memory subsets were obtained from all 30 or so donors.

The entire amount of isolated RNA was reverse transcribed using the High Capacity cDNA Reverse Transcription Kit, so the sequenced TCRB transcripts were expressed ones. Naive, central memory and regulatory T cell samples underwent deep immunoSEQ sequencing, averaging about 3.57 million total reads per sample. Sorted cells were lysed in RLT buffer and RNA was extracted with DNase-treated RNeasy Micro or Mini kits, depending on cell number. Each cell subset was processed separately to prevent cross-contamination, with patient and healthy donor samples processed together. TCRB sequences were amplified from cDNA with the immunoSEQ multiplex PCR, producing 87-bp fragments spanning the CDR3 region. Sequencing of the amplicons was performed on the Illumina HiSeq platform. The authors' pipeline ran thus. PCR bias was corrected computationally using synthetic template baselines, and reads within Hamming distance 2 were collapsed, with unmergeable singletons discarded. Reads were aligned against IMGT to assign V, D and J genes, CDR3 length and insertions or deletions at six rearrangement sites. Within each subset, clonotype counts were normalized to sorted cell number, and only after that were true diversity and Gini coefficients computed with the tcR R package. The overlap coefficient, calculated on TCRB nucleotide sequences, was used to measure repertoire sharing. Out-of-frame TCRB sequences from naive cells were analyzed to stand in for the pre-selection repertoire. TCRdb provides this immuneACCESS table in a form limited to in-frame rearrangements. Some clones are lacking; in checked studies, under half of them reflect an unresolved V gene, and why the rest are absent is not known. Clone size and the V and J calls come from that table; the DNA yielded D and trimming. For this sample the table gives around 280,000 clones, of which approximately 15% were detected only once. In total, the top ten clones hold 0.015% of the sample.

A single peripheral blood draw of about 120 mL on average was collected from each donor into heparinised tubes. Naive, central memory, regulatory and stem cell-like memory CD4+ T cells were sorted on a BD FACSAria II using a panel including CD45RO, CCR7, CD25, CD127, CD95 and CD27. Purity was above 95% for every sorted population. PBMCs were isolated right away by Lymphoprep density gradient centrifugation and were stained directly, without culture. To minimize batch effects, samples were stained and sorted in pairs, one healthy donor with one patient per experiment. What the work shows at the level of the full study, not this receptor alone: HLA sub-analyses involved small numbers of individuals, so any influence of HLA type on TCRB rearrangement remained unresolved. Type 1 diabetes patients showed a moderate but significant shortening of TCRB CDR3 length in all four CD4+ subsets. Fewer insertions and more nucleotide deletions at VDJ recombination sites were observed in patients with type 1 diabetes, implying thymic rearrangement abnormalities. PCR may preferentially amplify shorter templates, but because patient and control samples were amplified and corrected together, any resulting skew would affect both groups equally. Because cDNA was sequenced instead of genomic DNA, activated cells with high expression could be over-represented, although the groups did not differ in activation or CD3 levels. The naive, central memory and regulatory TCRB repertoires appeared to resemble one another more closely among patients than among healthy donors.

CDR1 is given as GTSNPN and CDR2 as SVGIG, both from the germline V gene (reference sequence). The CDR3 runs 14 amino acids, cysteine and phenylalanine included. The retained sequence is limited to the CDR3, 42 bases, with the frame set at the first base. Trimming removed 3 bases from V and 4 bases from J, leaving 15 bases between the germline ends. Sequenced sample: naive CD4+ T cells from blood. Explained via the paper, the cell subset or site label denotes: true naive CD4+ T cells. The clonotype comes from a man aged 18 to 29 with type 1 diabetes. In this chain, TRBV30 is recombined with TRBJ2-5; a tentative D call is TRBD1 (6 bases match). The CDR3 here reads CAWSKLRDTETQYF. The sequenced DNA: TGTGCCTGGAGCAAACTTAGGGACACAGAGACCCAGTACTTC.